This passage covers 25 T cell receptor beta chains from one sample sequenced in a study of cytomegalovirus exposure and HLA in healthy donors. Repertoires were generated with immunoSEQ multiplex PCR, while TCRdb's copy carries only in-frame clones and drops some. The sample carries tens of thousands of clones, 88% recorded once. Material: PBMCs. Every receptor here comes from a woman between 25 and 40 years old in good health and CMV-seronegative.

The chain combines TRBV28 with TRBJ2-1; D perhaps matches TRBD2 (6 bases). Trimming cost V 3 bases and J 13 bases, with 19 bases left between them. The CDR3 sequence is 14 residues long. Germline V CDR1 and CDR2: MDHEN, SYDVKM. The CDR3 here is CASSFRSGRGYQFF. The CDR3 nucleotides read TGTGCCAGCAGTTTTCGGAGCGGGCGTGGATACCAGTTCTTC. The full variable domain, rest sourced from reference TRBV28 and TRBJ2-1, is DVKVTQSSRYLVKRTGEKVFLECVQDMDHENMFWYRQDPGLGLRLIYFSYDVKMKEKGDIPEGYSVSREKKERFSLILESASTNQTSMYLCASSFRSGRGYQFFGPGTRLTVL.

The chain couples TRBV4-3 to TRBJ2-1; TRBD2 aligns across 8 bases. V gave up 4 bases and J gave up 0 bases; unmatched junction bases: 2. Germline-derived CDR1 and CDR2 are LGHNA and YSLEER. This CDR3 contains 15 residues. CDR3 sequence: CASSLSGSSYNEQFF. In DNA, the CDR3 is TGCGCCAGCAGCCTAAGCGGGAGCTCCTACAATGAGCAGTTCTTC.

The chain employs TRBV5-4 and TRBJ1-1; 11 positions match TRBD1. Germline loops: CDR1 SGHNT, CDR2 YYREEE (reference sequence). This CDR3 has 15 amino acids. V trimming: 4 bases; J trimming: 3 bases; junction bases outside the gene matches: 5. The CDR3 DNA sequence: TGTGCCAGCAGCGTGGACAGGGGGCGCGACACTGAAGCTTTCTTT. It yields the protein CASSVDRGRDTEAFF.

V gene TRBV7-9 combines with J gene TRBJ2-7; TRBD2 agrees at 7 bases. This CDR3 is built from 15 residues. Germline loops: CDR1 SEHNR, CDR2 FQNEAQ (reference sequence). Trimming at V came to 1 base and at J to 2 bases, leaving 5 bases not matched to a gene. DNA of the CDR3: TGTGCCAGCAGCTTAGATTGGCGGGGGACCTACGAGCAGTACTTC. This codes for CASSLDWRGTYEQYF.

This clone turned up a few times. The chain recombines TRBV6-1 with TRBJ2-7; a weak D match, TRBD2 (6 bases). V lost 6 bases and J lost 3, with 15 bases in between. CDR3 length: 14 residues. Germline CDR1 and CDR2: MNHNS and SASEGT. CDR3 bases: TGTGCCAGCAGAGAGGGAGGTAAAAGCTACGAGCAGTACTTC. Protein: CASREGGKSYEQYF.

The chain has TRBV11-2 and TRBJ2-7; D gene uncertain. The V gene's germline CDR1 is SGHAT and CDR2 FQNNGV. The V gene lost 2 bases and the J gene lost 2 bases, with 7 bases spanning the gap. The CDR3 consists of 13 residues. The CDR3 DNA follows: TGTGCCAGCAGCTTATTACAGCCCTACGAGCAGTACTTC. Translation gives CASSLLQPYEQYF.

This rearrangement joins TRBV7-2 to TRBJ1-1, with D maybe TRBD1 (5 bases). This CDR3 is 15 amino acids long. V gave up 5 bases and J gave up 1 base, with 14 bases separating them. The germline gives CDR1 SGHTA, CDR2 FQGNSA. The chain's CDR3 is CASSPGRTQNTEAFF. The CDR3 DNA reads as TGTGCCAGCAGCCCCGGCCGGACACAGAACACTGAAGCTTTCTTT. Supplemented by reference TRBV7-2 and TRBJ1-1, the full variable domain reads GAGVSQSPSNKVTEKGKDVELRCDPISGHTALYWYRQSLGQGLEFLIYFQGNSAPDKSGLPSDRFSAERTGGSVSTLTIQRTQQEDSAVYLCASSPGRTQNTEAFFGQGTRLTVV.

The gene calls are TRBV29-1 and TRBJ2-7; TRBD2 agrees at 10 bases. V shed 4 bases and J 2 bases; nucleotides not matched to a gene: 5. Germline V lookup: CDR1 SQVTM, CDR2 ANQGSEA. This CDR3 contains 14 residues. CDR3 loop: CSVVTSGKTYEQYF. The CDR3, as DNA: TGCAGCGTTGTTACTAGCGGGAAGACCTACGAGCAGTACTTC.

V and J are TRBV6-1 and TRBJ2-7; D perhaps matches TRBD2 (5 bases). Per the germline V gene, CDR1 is MNHNS and CDR2 is SASEGT. This CDR3 contains 15 residues. The V gene lost 2 bases and the J gene lost 4 bases, with 15 bases spanning the gap. The CDR3 nucleotides read TGTGCCAGCAGTGAACACGGCATGGGAGTATACGAGCAGTACTTC. This translates into CASSEHGMGVYEQYF.

The chain employs TRBV15 and TRBJ1-1, with 7 bases identical to TRBD1. This CDR3 has 14 residues. CDR1 is LNHNV, CDR2 YYDKDF, per germline (reference sequence). With 5 bases clipped from V and 4 bases from J, the junction kept 7 bases outside the gene matches. The chain's CDR3 is CATSFRQGGTEAFF. For the CDR3, the DNA is TGTGCCACCAGCTTTCGACAGGGTGGCACTGAAGCTTTCTTT.

The rearrangement links TRBV2 to TRBJ2-7, with 11 nucleotides matching TRBD2. After removal of 7 bases from V and 5 bases from J, the junction contained 7 bases not matched to a gene. The CDR3 runs 14 residues. The germline CDR1 and CDR2 sequences are SNHLY and FYNNEI. The CDR3 sequence: CASMRTSGSHEQYF. CDR3 bases: TGTGCCAGCATGAGGACTAGCGGGTCCCACGAGCAGTACTTC.

This chain uses TRBV5-1 with TRBJ1-4; TRBD1 might be the D (5 bases). CDR1 SGHRS and CDR2 YFSETQ come from the germline V gene. CDR3 length equals 16 residues. Trimming stripped 5 bases from V and 0 bases from J, with 14 bases between. The CDR3 protein is CASRYSAGATNEKLFF. DNA for the CDR3: TGCGCCAGCAGGTACTCCGCGGGGGCAACTAATGAAAAACTGTTTTTT.

The gene calls are TRBV30 and TRBJ1-5, with a tentative D call TRBD1 (6 bases). The V gene lost 0 bases and the J gene lost 1 base, with 13 bases spanning the gap. This CDR3 has 16 amino acids. Germline CDR1 reads GTSNPN; CDR2 reads SVGIG (reference sequence). The CDR3 DNA follows: TGTGCCTGGAGTGTAGGGGGGGCGATCAGCAATCAGCCCCAGCATTTT. This encodes CAWSVGGAISNQPQHF. The whole variable domain, remainder taken from reference TRBV30 and TRBJ1-5, is SQTIHQWPATLVQPVGSPLSLECTVEGTSNPNLYWYRQAAGRGLQLLFYSVGIGQISSEVPQNLSASRPQDRQFILSSKKLLLSDSGFYLCAWSVGGAISNQPQHFGDGTRLSIL.

The J gene is TRBJ1-3, the V gene TRBV30; 12 bases are a match to TRBD1. CDR3 length: 15 residues. The ends lost 0 bases at V and 5 bases at J; junction bases unmatched: 2. Germline values: CDR1 GTSNPN, CDR2 SVGIG (reference sequence). The CDR3 protein is CAWSVGTGGRNTIYF. The CDR3 DNA is TGTGCCTGGAGTGTCGGGACAGGGGGCCGAAACACCATATATTTT.

The chain uses TRBV28 and TRBJ2-7; TRBD2 aligns across 7 bases. Germline values: CDR1 MDHEN, CDR2 SYDVKM. This CDR3 contains 14 residues. The ends lost 3 bases at V and 2 bases at J; junction bases unmatched: 4. CDR3 sequence reads: CASSLVGGTYEQYF. DNA of the CDR3: TGTGCCAGCAGTTTGGTGGGAGGGACCTACGAGCAGTACTTC.

The rearrangement joins TRBV7-9 to TRBJ1-1; possible D gene TRBD1, 5 bases. The CDR3 runs to 13 residues. Per germline, CDR1 SEHNR and CDR2 FQNEAQ (reference sequence). Trimming took off 7 bases at V and 3 bases at J, with 12 bases between the two ends. CDR3 residues: CASTRGGDTEAFF. CDR3 DNA: TGTGCCAGCACCCGGGGGGGGGACACTGAAGCTTTCTTT.

The rearrangement joins TRBV5-1 to TRBJ1-2, with 7 positions matching TRBD1. J was trimmed by 4 bases and V by 5 bases; bases with no gene match: 8. The CDR3 covers 14 residues. The germline V gene encodes CDR1 SGHRS and CDR2 YFSETQ. CDR3 nucleotide sequence: TGCGCCAGCAGTCTGGAGGGGGCCGTCTATGGCTACACCTTC. The encoded protein is CASSLEGAVYGYTF.

CDR3 region: CASSVGGSGSTDTQYF. The CDR3, as DNA: TGTGCCAGCAGCGTAGGGGGTAGCGGTAGCACAGATACGCAGTATTTT. This chain uses TRBV9 with TRBJ2-3, with a possible D match to TRBD2 (6 bases). CDR1 and CDR2 from the germline V gene are SGDLS and YYNGEE. The CDR3 totals 16 residues. Trimming pared 0 bases from V and 0 bases from J, leaving 11 bases between.

This chain connects TRBV11-2 to TRBJ2-5; TRBD1 might be the D (6 bases). V shed 0 bases and J shed 5 bases, with 16 bases lying between them. The germline gives CDR1 SGHAT, CDR2 FQNNGV. CDR3 size: 16 residues. CDR3 protein: CASSLDLTGMGETQYF. For the CDR3, the DNA is TGTGCCAGCAGCTTAGATCTTACAGGGATGGGGGAGACCCAGTACTTC.

The chain employs TRBV27 and TRBJ2-1, with a possible D match to TRBD2 (5 bases). The CDR3 length is 15 residues. Trimming took 3 bases from V and 0 from J, leaving 9 bases between them. The germline V gene has CDR1 MNHEY and CDR2 SMNVEV (reference sequence). DNA for the CDR3: TGTGCCAGCAGTTTGCGGGCCAGCTCCTACAATGAGCAGTTCTTC. Amino acids: CASSLRASSYNEQFF.

The chain employs TRBV6-4 and TRBJ2-3, with 8 bases identical to TRBD2. The CDR3 runs 14 residues. The J segment lost 1 base and the V segment lost 3 bases, leaving 0 bases of the junction unmatched. From germline, CDR1 is MRHNA and CDR2 SNTAGT. The CDR3 sequence: CASSEAGGTDTQYF. The CDR3 bases are TGTGCCAGCAGTGAAGCGGGAGGCACAGATACGCAGTATTTT.

Turning to this clone: This CDR3 is also generated by other DNA sequences in the sample. V gene TRBV28 combines with J gene TRBJ2-5, with TRBD2 identical over 9 bases. The junction had 5 bases not matched to a gene; V was cut back by 5 bases and J by 1 base. The germline gives CDR1 MDHEN, CDR2 SYDVKM. CDR3 size: 15 residues. The CDR3 nucleotides read TGTGCCAGCAGTCTGACTAGCGGAGGCCAAGAGACCCAGTACTTC. Encoded protein: CASSLTSGGQETQYF.

The chain carries TRBV6-8 and TRBJ1-1; possible D gene TRBD1, 6 bases. The V gene's germline CDR1 is MNHGY and CDR2 SAAAGT. The CDR3 loop spans 16 amino acids. V dropped 0 bases and J dropped 3 bases, with 14 bases sitting between them. In DNA form, the CDR3 reads TGTGCCAGCAGTTACTCGAAAACAGGGAGTGACACTGAAGCTTTCTTT. Amino acid sequence: CASSYSKTGSDTEAFF.

The rearrangement links TRBV13 to TRBJ2-2, with TRBD2 matching over 7 bases. The CDR3 totals 15 residues. Germline V gene lookup returns CDR1 PRHDT and CDR2 FYEKMQ (reference sequence). The ends lost 1 base at V and 2 bases at J; junction bases unmatched: 1. CDR3 loop: CASSLASGNTGELFF. The DNA for the CDR3 is TGTGCCAGCAGCTTAGCTAGCGGAAACACCGGGGAGCTGTTTTTT.

J is TRBJ2-2 and V is TRBV28; 7 positions match TRBD1. The CDR3 spans 15 residues. J lost 6 bases, V lost 1 base, and 5 bases had no gene match. In germline, CDR1 is MDHEN, CDR2 SYDVKM. CDR3 nucleotides: TGTGCCAGCAGTTTATACAGGGGTTTTGCCGGGGAGCTGTTTTTT. It is translated as CASSLYRGFAGELFF.